The 23 T cell receptor beta chains given below trace back to one sample, sequenced in a study of cytomegalovirus exposure and HLA in healthy donors. Amplification used 60 Vbeta primers and 13 Jbeta primers. Repertoires were generated with immunoSEQ multiplex PCR, while TCRdb's copy carries only in-frame clones and drops some. The sample shows 65,000 to 75,000 clones, around three quarters of them seen only once. The material sequenced was PBMCs. Every receptor here comes from a man over 45 in good health and CMV-seronegative.

The J gene is TRBJ1-1, the V gene TRBV5-6, with 8 positions matching TRBD1. The length of the CDR3 is 13 residues. V shed 4 bases, J shed 6 bases, and the junction held 5 bases outside the gene matches. CDR1 and CDR2 (germline): SGHDT, YYEEEE. The chain's CDR3 is CASSHRGMSEAFF. CDR3 DNA: TGTGCCAGCAGCCACAGGGGGATGTCTGAAGCTTTCTTT.

This clone showed up just a few times. The V gene is TRBV7-9, the J gene TRBJ1-1; D remains ambiguous. Looked up from germline, CDR1 is SEHNR and CDR2 is FQNEAQ (reference sequence). This CDR3 spans 13 amino acids. V was clipped by 1 base and J by 8 bases, with 11 bases between them. The CDR3 spells CASSLGGGAEAFF. DNA for the CDR3: TGTGCCAGCAGCTTAGGTGGCGGAGCCGAAGCTTTCTTT.

The chain recombines TRBV29-1 with TRBJ1-3; tentative D call: TRBD1 (6 bases). Germline CDR1 SQVTM, CDR2 ANQGSEA. There are 15 residues in the CDR3. V lost 1 base and J lost 3, with 13 bases in between. The CDR3 protein is CSVEGWTAYGNTIYF. CDR3 DNA sequence: TGCAGCGTTGAAGGTTGGACAGCTTATGGAAACACCATATATTTT.

The V gene is TRBV7-9, the J gene TRBJ2-7; TRBD1 might be the D (6 bases). Trimming left V 7 bases short and J 0 bases short, with 16 bases between. Germline CDR1 reads SEHNR; CDR2 reads FQNEAQ (reference sequence). The CDR3 spans 15 residues. In DNA form, the CDR3 reads TGTGCCAGCAACCAACTTTTGGGACACTCCTACGAGCAGTACTTC. This translates into CASNQLLGHSYEQYF.

V is TRBV7-6 and J is TRBJ2-3; 13 bases are a match to TRBD2. After removal of 5 bases from V and 6 bases from J, the junction contained 5 bases not matched to a gene. This CDR3 comprises 15 residues. From germline, CDR1 is SGHVS and CDR2 FNYEAQ. CDR3 region: CASSAGLAGWDTQYF. As DNA, the CDR3 is TGTGCCAGCAGCGCGGGACTAGCGGGGTGGGATACGCAGTATTTT. The full variable domain, its missing parts supplied by reference TRBV7-6 and TRBJ2-3, is GAGVSQSPRYKVTKRGQDVALRCDPISGHVSLYWYRQALGQGPEFLTYFNYEAQQDKSGLPNDRFSAERPEGSISTLTIQRTEQRDSAMYRCASSAGLAGWDTQYFGPGTRLTVL.

The chain combines TRBV18 with TRBJ1-1, with 11 bases that match TRBD1. CDR1 is KGHSH and CDR2 is LQKENI in the germline V gene. With 0 bases clipped from V and 8 bases from J, the junction kept 8 bases outside the gene matches. CDR3 size: 16 residues. In nucleotides, the CDR3 is TGTGCCAGCTCACCACCGGGACAGGGGGGATTCTGGGAAGCTTTCTTT. Protein: CASSPPGQGGFWEAFF.

This chain links TRBV6-5 with TRBJ2-2; D is undetermined. Trimming removed 1 base from V and 5 bases from J, with 11 bases in between. The germline V gene has CDR1 MNHEY and CDR2 SVGAGI. The CDR3 runs to 15 residues. The CDR3 DNA reads as TGTGCCAGCAGTTACTATCAAACCAGGACCGGGGAGCTGTTTTTT. The encoded protein is CASSYYQTRTGELFF.

This clone has only a few counts. V gene TRBV15 combines with J gene TRBJ1-1; no clear D gene. Germline CDR1 reads LNHNV; CDR2 reads YYDKDF (reference sequence). The V gene lost 0 bases and the J gene lost 3 bases, with 8 bases spanning the gap. The CDR3 loop spans 14 amino acids. The CDR3 DNA follows: TGTGCCACCAGCAGAGAAGAGGGTGACACTGAAGCTTTCTTT. As protein: CATSREEGDTEAFF.

This rearrangement joins TRBV30 to TRBJ2-1; 11 positions match TRBD2. CDR1 GTSNPN and CDR2 SVGIG come from the germline V gene (reference sequence). The J segment lost 7 bases and the V segment lost 8 bases, leaving 7 bases of the junction unmatched. There are 13 residues in the CDR3. CDR3 coding DNA: TGTGCCAGTAGCGGGAGGGCGTGGAATGAGCAGTTCTTC. Its translation: CASSGRAWNEQFF.

This clone occurred a few times. The J gene is TRBJ2-1, the V gene TRBV5-1, with 12 bases aligning to TRBD2. This CDR3 is 16 amino acids long. The J segment lost 10 bases and the V segment lost 0 bases, leaving 8 bases of the junction unmatched. Per germline, CDR1 SGHRS and CDR2 YFSETQ. CDR3 sequence: CASSLARLAGEMEQFF. The CDR3 DNA reads as TGCGCCAGCAGCTTGGCGAGACTAGCGGGGGAGATGGAGCAGTTCTTC. Full variable domain (missing parts from reference TRBV5-1 and TRBJ2-1): KAGVTQTPRYLIKTRGQQVTLSCSPISGHRSVSWYQQTPGQGLQFLFEYFSETQRNKGNFPGRFSGRQFSNSRSEMNVSTLELGDSALYLCASSLARLAGEMEQFFGPGTRLTVL.

V usage is TRBV19 and J usage is TRBJ1-6; 7 bases line up with TRBD1. The germline V gene encodes CDR1 LNHDA and CDR2 SQIVND (reference sequence). The CDR3 totals 15 residues. Trimming at V came to 3 bases and at J to 5 bases, leaving 4 bases not matched to a gene. CDR3 sequence reads: CASSIGDRDNSPLHF. CDR3 bases: TGTGCCAGTAGTATCGGGGACAGAGATAATTCACCCCTCCACTTT.

The rearrangement uses TRBV5-1 and TRBJ2-7; possibly TRBD1 for D (6 bases). The CDR3 totals 12 residues. Per the germline V gene, CDR1 is SGHRS and CDR2 is YFSETQ. Trimming removed 7 bases from V and 7 bases from J, with 15 bases in between. The CDR3 DNA is TGCGCCAGCGCCATTACAGGGAATGAGCAGTACTTC. Translating it yields CASAITGNEQYF.

J is TRBJ2-4 and V is TRBV14, with TRBD1 matching 7 bases. The CDR3 length is 19 residues. J gave up 4 bases and V 2 bases, and 17 bases lay outside the gene matches. Looked up from germline, CDR1 is SGHDN and CDR2 is FVKESK. CDR3 amino acids: CASSQRIGTTGVTKNIQYF. As DNA, the CDR3 is TGTGCCAGCAGCCAAAGGATTGGAACAACAGGGGTTACTAAAAACATTCAGTACTTC.

This clone has a single count. This chain links TRBV5-4 with TRBJ2-6, with D tentatively TRBD2 (6 bases). Trimming stripped 4 bases from V and 6 bases from J, with 17 bases between. The CDR3 consists of 16 residues. CDR1 SGHNT and CDR2 YYREEE come from the germline V gene (reference sequence). The CDR3 protein is CASSVRRVGEANVLTF. In DNA, the CDR3 is TGTGCCAGCAGCGTGAGGAGGGTCGGAGAGGCCAACGTCCTGACTTTC.

The chain combines TRBV25-1 with TRBJ2-1; 11 nucleotides agree with TRBD1. The length of the CDR3 is 15 residues. V lost 5 bases, J lost 9 bases, and 9 bases stayed unmatched. Germline V lookup: CDR1 MGHDK, CDR2 SYGVNS. DNA of the CDR3: TGTGCCAGCAGTCACCGGACAGGGGGCTCAAGTGAGCAGTTCTTC. Amino acid sequence: CASSHRTGGSSEQFF.

This chain uses TRBV2 with TRBJ1-5; D not certain. Germline loops: CDR1 SNHLY, CDR2 FYNNEI. Trimming left V 4 bases short and J 3 bases short, with 7 bases between. This CDR3 has 13 amino acids. The CDR3 loop reads CASSAYYNQPQHF. CDR3 nucleotides: TGTGCCAGCAGTGCCTATTACAATCAGCCCCAGCATTTT.

This rearrangement joins TRBV20-1 to TRBJ2-7; D remains ambiguous. The CDR3 is 11 residues long. Germline CDR1 reads DFQATT; CDR2 reads SNEGSKA (reference sequence). V dropped 5 bases and J dropped 2 bases, with 7 bases sitting between them. Here the CDR3 DNA reads TGCAGTGCTCCCCTCCCCTACGAGCAGTACTTC. Its translation: CSAPLPYEQYF.

Turning to this clone: One junction end does not reproduce the germline sequence, and a read error may be involved. The same CDR3 is also encoded by other DNA sequences in this sample. This chain joins TRBV6-5 and TRBJ2-6, with a tentative D call TRBD1 (5 bases). This CDR3 is built from 15 residues. From germline, CDR1 is MNHEY and CDR2 SVGAGI. The DNA of the CDR3 is TGTGCCAGCAGTTTCGGTAGCTCTGGGGCCAACGTTCTGACTTTC. As protein: CASSFGSSGANVLTF.

The chain couples TRBV4-3 to TRBJ2-1; 13 bases line up with TRBD2. The J segment lost 6 bases and the V segment lost 1 base, leaving 6 bases of the junction unmatched. Germline V gene lookup returns CDR1 LGHNA and CDR2 YSLEER. The CDR3 runs 17 residues. The CDR3 spells CASSQAKLAGGPNEQFF. Here the CDR3 DNA reads TGCGCCAGCAGCCAAGCCAAACTAGCGGGAGGGCCCAATGAGCAGTTCTTC.

This chain uses TRBV6-5 with TRBJ1-1; tentative D call: TRBD1 (5 bases). V shed 3 bases and J shed 1 base, with 9 bases lying between them. CDR3 length: 14 amino acids. Germline values: CDR1 MNHEY, CDR2 SVGAGI. The CDR3 DNA is TGTGCCAGCAGTTATAGTGGGGCGAACACTGAAGCTTTCTTT. Its protein is CASSYSGANTEAFF.

The chain's CDR3 is CAYGLTTVAEAFF. The CDR3 region has the DNA TGTGCCTATGGACTAACAACGGTGGCTGAAGCTTTCTTT. This chain uses TRBV30 with TRBJ1-1; D remains ambiguous. V dropped 7 bases and J dropped 6 bases, with 18 bases sitting between them. CDR3 size: 13 residues. Germline V CDR1 and CDR2: GTSNPN, SVGIG (reference sequence). The full variable domain, completed using reference TRBV30 and TRBJ1-1, is SQTIHQWPATLVQPVGSPLSLECTVEGTSNPNLYWYRQAAGRGLQLLFYSVGIGQISSEVPQNLSASRPQDRQFILSSKKLLLSDSGFYLCAYGLTTVAEAFFGQGTRLTVV.

The chain employs TRBV9 and TRBJ1-6; a possible D gene is TRBD1 (5 bases). Between the trimmed V and J ends, which lost 0 bases and 9 bases, there was a span of 13 bases. Looked up from germline, CDR1 is SGDLS and CDR2 is YYNGEE. This CDR3 spans 15 amino acids. CDR3 nucleotide sequence: TGTGCCAGCAGCGTAGGCAGGGCAATAAGTTCACCCCTCCACTTT. Translation gives CASSVGRAISSPLHF.

The chain carries TRBV30 and TRBJ1-2, with 10 bases lining up with TRBD1. Germline V gene lookup returns CDR1 GTSNPN and CDR2 SVGIG (reference sequence). This CDR3 is built from 14 residues. J gave up 6 bases and V 4 bases, and 8 bases lay outside the gene matches. For the CDR3, the DNA is TGTGCCTGGAATCCGGGACAGGGGTTCCATGGCTACACCTTC. Translating gives CAWNPGQGFHGYTF.